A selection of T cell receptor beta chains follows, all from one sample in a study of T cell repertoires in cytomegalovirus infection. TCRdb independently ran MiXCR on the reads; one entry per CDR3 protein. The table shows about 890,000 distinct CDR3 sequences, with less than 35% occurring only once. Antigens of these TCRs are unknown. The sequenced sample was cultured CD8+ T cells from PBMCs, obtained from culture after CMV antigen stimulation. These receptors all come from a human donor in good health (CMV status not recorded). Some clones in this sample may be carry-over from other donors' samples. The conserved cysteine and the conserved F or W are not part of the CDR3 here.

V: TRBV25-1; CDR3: ASSEYWDNQPQH
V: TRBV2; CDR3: ASSGGLSGYT
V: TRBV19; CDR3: ASSIALDRLYEQY
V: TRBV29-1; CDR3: SVGTSGGPDTQY
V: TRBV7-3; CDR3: ASSLSGGLQETQY
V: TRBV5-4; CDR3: ASYSTGLNTEAF
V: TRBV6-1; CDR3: ASSETYTEAF
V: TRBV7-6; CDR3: ASSTTGGLNQPQH
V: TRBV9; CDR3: ASSVIGQLNTEAF
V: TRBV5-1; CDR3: ASTRIAGENTGELF
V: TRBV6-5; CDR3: ASSYSVSGGTDTQY
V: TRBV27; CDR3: ASKGGNYGCT
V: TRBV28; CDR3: ASSAGRARGGSADTQY
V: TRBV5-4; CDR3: ASRESPSGGAGEQF
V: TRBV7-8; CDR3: ASSLLGTSGTQETQY
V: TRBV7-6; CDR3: ASSLGWTSNNEQF
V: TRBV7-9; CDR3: ASSLVGRPDTQY
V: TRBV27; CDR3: ASSLSGGQSFGYT
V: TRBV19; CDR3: ASRPIPGRRNTEAF
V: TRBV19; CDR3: ASSTPTGRNSPLH
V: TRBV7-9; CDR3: ASSPPRDREEETQY
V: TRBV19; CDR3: ATRDFQGDITDTQY
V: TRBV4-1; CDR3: ASSQDMVGGRETQY
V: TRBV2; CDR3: ASGNEGMNTEAF
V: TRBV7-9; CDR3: ASSPSRLRPGNTIY
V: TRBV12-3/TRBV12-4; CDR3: ASRSLAGRDEQF
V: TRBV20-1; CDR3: SARDPFYRQSNTEAF
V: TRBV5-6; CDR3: ASSPRQGGLGYT
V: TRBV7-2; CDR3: ASSLVTAGGETQY
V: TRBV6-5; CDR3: ASSYLGQGYEQY
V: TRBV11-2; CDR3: ASIAGTPETQY
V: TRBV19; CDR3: ASSTWTGLDEQF
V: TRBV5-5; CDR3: ASSLGEEPF